This record looks at one T cell receptor beta chain sequence and its context. The sample comes from a study of control samples from healthy donors and cancer patients. TCRdb keeps only in-frame clones here, not all; method: immunoSEQ multiplex PCR. The sample contains approximately 100,000 clones, roughly 84% of which appear only once. In germline, CDR1 is SGHRS, CDR2 YFSETQ. V gave up 10 bases and J gave up 4 bases, with 18 bases separating them. The CDR3 consists of 14 residues. This TCR came from a man in his 70s with lung cancer. The chain employs TRBV5-1 and TRBJ1-3; possibly TRBD1 for D (5 bases). Sequenced input: PBMCs. The CDR3 DNA sequence: TGCGCCGGCACTCGTTGGGGGTGGGGAAACACCATATATTTT. It codes for CAGTRWGWGNTIYF.